The clone carrying this TCR beta chain was picked up many times. The authors extracted at least 5 micrograms of total RNA per sample. Through a sample-barcoded 5' primer and a J-beta primer mix, a second PCR was run for roughly 7 to 12 cycles. TCRdb fed the 5' RACE reads into MiXCR, producing one record per CDR3 protein. Here the sample spans about 1.6 million distinct CDR3 sequences, about 31% being singletons. The sample originates from a study of blood T cells in healthy people across ages. The CDR3 has 13 amino acids. V trimming: 7 bases; J trimming: 5 bases; junction bases outside the gene matches: 7. The germline V gene encodes CDR1 DFQATT and CDR2 SNEGSKA (reference sequence).

The rearrangement joins TRBV20-1 to TRBJ2-5; 10 nucleotides line up with TRBD1. Sequencing input: blood. This sequence was found in a woman aged 25 to 45 in good health. CDR3 region: CSGKTGGLETQYF. CDR3 nucleotides: TGCAGTGGAAAGACAGGGGGCTTGGAGACCCAGTACTTC.